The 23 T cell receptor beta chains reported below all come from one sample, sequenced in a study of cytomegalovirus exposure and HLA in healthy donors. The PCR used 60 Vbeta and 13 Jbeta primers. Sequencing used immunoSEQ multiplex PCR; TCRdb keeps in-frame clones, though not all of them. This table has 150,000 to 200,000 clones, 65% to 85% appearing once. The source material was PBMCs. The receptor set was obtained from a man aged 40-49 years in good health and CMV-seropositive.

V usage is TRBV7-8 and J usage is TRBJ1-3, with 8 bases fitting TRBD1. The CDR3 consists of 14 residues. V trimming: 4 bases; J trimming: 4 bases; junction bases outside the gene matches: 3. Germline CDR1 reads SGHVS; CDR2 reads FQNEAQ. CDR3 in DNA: TGTGCCAGCAGCTCGGACAGGGCAGGAAACACCATATATTTT. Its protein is CASSSDRAGNTIYF.

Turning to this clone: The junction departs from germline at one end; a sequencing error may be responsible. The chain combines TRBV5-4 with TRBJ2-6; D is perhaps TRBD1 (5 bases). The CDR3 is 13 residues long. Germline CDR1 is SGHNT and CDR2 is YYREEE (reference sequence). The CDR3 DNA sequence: TGTGCCACCTTTACATCTGGGGCCAACGGCCTGACTTTC. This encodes CATFTSGANGLTF.

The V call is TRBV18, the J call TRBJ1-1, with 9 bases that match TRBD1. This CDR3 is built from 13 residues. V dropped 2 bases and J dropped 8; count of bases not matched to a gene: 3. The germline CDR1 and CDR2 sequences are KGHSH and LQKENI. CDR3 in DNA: TGTGCCAGCTCACCAATGGACAGGGGCGAAGCTTTCTTT. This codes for CASSPMDRGEAFF. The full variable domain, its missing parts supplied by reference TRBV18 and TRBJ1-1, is NAGVMQNPRHLVRRRGQEARLRCSPMKGHSHVYWYRQLPEEGLKFMVYLQKENIIDESGMPKERFSAEFPKEGPSILRIQQVVRGDSAAYFCASSPMDRGEAFFGQGTRLTVV.

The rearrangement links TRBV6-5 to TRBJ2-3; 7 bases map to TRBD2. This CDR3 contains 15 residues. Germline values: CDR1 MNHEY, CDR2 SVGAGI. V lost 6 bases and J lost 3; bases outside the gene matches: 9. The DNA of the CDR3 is TGTGCCAGCAGACCTCAGGGAGCGGGGACAGATACGCAGTATTTT. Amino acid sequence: CASRPQGAGTDTQYF.

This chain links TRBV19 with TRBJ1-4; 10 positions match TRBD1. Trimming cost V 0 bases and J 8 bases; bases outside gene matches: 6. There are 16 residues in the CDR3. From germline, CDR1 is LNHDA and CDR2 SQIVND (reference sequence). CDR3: CASSIDRRDRGEKLFF. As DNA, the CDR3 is TGTGCCAGTAGTATAGATCGTCGGGACAGGGGAGAAAAACTGTTTTTT.

The chain's CDR3 is CASSSLRGQRNEQYF. In DNA, the CDR3 is TGTGCCAGCAGCTCCCTCAGGGGGCAGCGGAACGAGCAGTACTTC. This chain links TRBV11-2 with TRBJ2-7, with 8 bases fitting TRBD1. The CDR3 is 15 amino acids. V trimming: 4 bases; J trimming: 5 bases; junction bases outside the gene matches: 10. Germline V gene sequence: CDR1 SGHAT, CDR2 FQNNGV.

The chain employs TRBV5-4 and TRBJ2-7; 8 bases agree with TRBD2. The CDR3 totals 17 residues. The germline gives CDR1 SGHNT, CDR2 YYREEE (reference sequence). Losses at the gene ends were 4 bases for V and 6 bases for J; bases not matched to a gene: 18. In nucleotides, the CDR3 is TGTGCCAGCAGCACGGGACTAGGAACGAGGTCTACCGGCGAGCAGTACTTC. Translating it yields CASSTGLGTRSTGEQYF.

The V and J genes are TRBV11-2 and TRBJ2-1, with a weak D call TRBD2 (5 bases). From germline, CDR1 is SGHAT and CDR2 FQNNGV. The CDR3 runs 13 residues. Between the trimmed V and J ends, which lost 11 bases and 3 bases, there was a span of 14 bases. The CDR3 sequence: CAAARRVYNEQFF. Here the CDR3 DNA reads TGTGCCGCGGCCAGGCGGGTCTACAATGAGCAGTTCTTC.

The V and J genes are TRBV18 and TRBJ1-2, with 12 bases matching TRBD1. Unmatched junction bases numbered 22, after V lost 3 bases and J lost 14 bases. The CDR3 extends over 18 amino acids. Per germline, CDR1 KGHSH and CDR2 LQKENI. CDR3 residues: CASSPKGLPGQGAWLWTF. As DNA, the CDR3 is TGTGCCAGCTCACCCAAAGGTTTACCGGGACAGGGGGCTTGGTTGTGGACCTTC.

Written as DNA, the CDR3 is TGTGCCAGCAGACGGGAAAGTGAGCAGTTCTTC. This encodes CASRRESEQFF. This sequence joins TRBV2 and TRBJ2-1, with TRBD2 as a possible D gene (5 bases). The CDR3 has 11 amino acids. Trimming shortened V by 6 bases and J by 9 bases, and 9 bases separated the two germline ends. The germline V gene encodes CDR1 SNHLY and CDR2 FYNNEI.

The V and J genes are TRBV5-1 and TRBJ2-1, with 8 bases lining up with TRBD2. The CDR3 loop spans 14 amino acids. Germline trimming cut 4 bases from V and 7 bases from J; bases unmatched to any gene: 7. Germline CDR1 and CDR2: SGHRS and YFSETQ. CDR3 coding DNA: TGCGCCAGCAGCATTAGCGGGGCAAAGAATGAGCAGTTCTTC. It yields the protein CASSISGAKNEQFF.

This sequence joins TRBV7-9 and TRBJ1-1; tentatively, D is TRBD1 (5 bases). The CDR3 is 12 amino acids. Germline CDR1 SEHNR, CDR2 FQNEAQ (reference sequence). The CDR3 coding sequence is TGTGCAGCGGGGAGGGGATCCACTGAAGCTTTCTTT. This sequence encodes CAAGRGSTEAFF. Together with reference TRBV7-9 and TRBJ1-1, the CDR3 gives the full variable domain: DTGVSQNPRHKITKRGQNVTFRCDPISEHNRLYWYRQTLGQGPEFLTYFQNEAQLEKSRLLSDRFSAERPKGSFSTLEIQRTEQGDSAMYLCAAGRGSTEAFFGQGTRLTVV.

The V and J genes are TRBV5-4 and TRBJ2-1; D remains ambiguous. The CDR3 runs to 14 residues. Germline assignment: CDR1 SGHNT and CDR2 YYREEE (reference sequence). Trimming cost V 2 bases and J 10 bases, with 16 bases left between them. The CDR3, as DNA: TGTGCCAGCAGCTTTTCCACTAAAGTTCTAGAGCAGTTCTTC. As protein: CASSFSTKVLEQFF.

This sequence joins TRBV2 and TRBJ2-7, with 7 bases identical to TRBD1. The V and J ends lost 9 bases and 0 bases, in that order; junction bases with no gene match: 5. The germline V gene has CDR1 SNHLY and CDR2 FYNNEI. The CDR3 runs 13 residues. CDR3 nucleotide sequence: TGTGCCAGTGGGACAGACCTCTCCTACGAGCAGTACTTC. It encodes CASGTDLSYEQYF. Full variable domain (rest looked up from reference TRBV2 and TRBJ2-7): EPEVTQTPSHQVTQMGQEVILRCVPISNHLYFYWYRQILGQKVEFLVSFYNNEISEKSEIFDDQFSVERPDGSNFTLKIRSTKLEDSAMYFCASGTDLSYEQYFGPGTRLTVT.

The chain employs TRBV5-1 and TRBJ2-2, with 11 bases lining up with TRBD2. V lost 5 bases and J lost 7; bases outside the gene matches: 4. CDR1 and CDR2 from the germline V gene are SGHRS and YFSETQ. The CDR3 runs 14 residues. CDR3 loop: CASRPTSGGGELFF. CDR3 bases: TGCGCCAGCAGACCTACTAGCGGGGGCGGGGAGCTGTTTTTT.

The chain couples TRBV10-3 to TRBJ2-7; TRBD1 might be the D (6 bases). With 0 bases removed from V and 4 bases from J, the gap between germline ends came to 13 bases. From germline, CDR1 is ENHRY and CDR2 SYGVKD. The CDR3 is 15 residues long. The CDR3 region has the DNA TGTGCCATCAGTGAGTCGGTAGGGGGAATTTACGAGCAGTACTTC. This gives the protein CAISESVGGIYEQYF.

The DNA of the CDR3 is TGTTCCCTAGAGCGGGTGGCCGGGGAGCTGTTTTTT. Translating it yields CSLERVAGELFF. The chain joins TRBV7-9 to TRBJ2-2, with D perhaps TRBD2 (6 bases). The CDR3 spans 12 residues. Germline CDR1 is SEHNR and CDR2 is FQNEAQ (reference sequence).

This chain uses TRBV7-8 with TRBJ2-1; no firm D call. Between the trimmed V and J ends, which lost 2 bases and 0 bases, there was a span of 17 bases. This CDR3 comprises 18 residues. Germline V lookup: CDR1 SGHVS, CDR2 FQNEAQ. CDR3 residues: CASSLISLISSSYNEQFF. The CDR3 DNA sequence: TGTGCCAGCAGCTTAATTTCCCTCATCTCGAGCTCCTACAATGAGCAGTTCTTC.

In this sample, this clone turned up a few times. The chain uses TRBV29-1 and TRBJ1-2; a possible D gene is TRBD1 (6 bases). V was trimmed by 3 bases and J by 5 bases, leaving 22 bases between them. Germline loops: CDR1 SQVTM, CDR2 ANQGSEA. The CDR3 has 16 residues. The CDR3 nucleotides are TGCAGCGTTGACCGGACCGGGACATTCGGGGTGTATGGCTACACCTTC. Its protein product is CSVDRTGTFGVYGYTF.

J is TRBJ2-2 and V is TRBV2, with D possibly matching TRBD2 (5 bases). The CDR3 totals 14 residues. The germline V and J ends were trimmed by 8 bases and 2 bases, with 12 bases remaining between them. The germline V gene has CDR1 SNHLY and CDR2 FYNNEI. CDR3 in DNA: TGTGCCAGCTCATCAGCGGTAAACACCGGGGAGCTGTTTTTT. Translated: CASSSAVNTGELFF.

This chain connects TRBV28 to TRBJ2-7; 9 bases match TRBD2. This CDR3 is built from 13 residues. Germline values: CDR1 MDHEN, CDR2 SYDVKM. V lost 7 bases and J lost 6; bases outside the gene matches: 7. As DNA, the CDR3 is TGTGCCAGCATAAGCGGGAGGCTGCGCGAGCAGTACTTC. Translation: CASISGRLREQYF.

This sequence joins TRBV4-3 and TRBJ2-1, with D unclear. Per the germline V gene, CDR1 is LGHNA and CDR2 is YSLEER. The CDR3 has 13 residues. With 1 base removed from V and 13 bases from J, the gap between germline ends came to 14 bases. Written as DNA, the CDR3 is TGCGCCAGCAGCCAAGGCTTGGCCCCCACCCAGTTCTTC. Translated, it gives CASSQGLAPTQFF.

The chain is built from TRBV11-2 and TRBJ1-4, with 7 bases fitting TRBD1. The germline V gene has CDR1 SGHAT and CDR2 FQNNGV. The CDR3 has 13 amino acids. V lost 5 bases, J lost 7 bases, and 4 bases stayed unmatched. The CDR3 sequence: CASSKGALEKLFF. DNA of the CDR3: TGTGCCAGCAGCAAGGGGGCGCTTGAAAAACTGTTTTTT.